This entry concerns a single T cell receptor (beta chain). The protocol was immunoSEQ multiplex PCR, while the TCRdb copy is restricted to in-frame clones and leaves out a portion. Found here are about 58,000 clones, roughly 84% of them singletons; the top ten hold approximately 0.5%. Germline V CDR1 and CDR2: MNHEY, SVGAGI. There are 13 residues in the CDR3. With 6 bases removed from V and 4 bases from J, the gap between germline ends came to 12 bases. The sample comes from a study of memory CD4+ T cells and cytomegalovirus serostatus. The sort gate was single viable CD3+CD4+CD8-CD45RO+ cells for memory CD4+ T cells.

Material: memory CD4+ T cells from blood. This TCR came from an adult in good health and CMV-seronegative. Some clones in this sample may be carry-over from other donors' samples. The rearrangement uses TRBV6-5 and TRBJ1-2; D not certain. The CDR3 region is CASRQSLGYGYTF. The CDR3, as DNA: TGTGCCAGCAGACAGTCTTTGGGCTATGGCTACACCTTC.